Listed here is a single TCR beta chain. Its specificity is unknown. The record originates from a study of shared clonotypes between healthy human individuals. Broader study findings: Sharing across four donors was highest in naive CD4 (approximately 5%) and lowest in memory CD8 (around 0.4%). What rarefaction showed was incomplete sorted-subset sequencing despite large depth. Naive subsets generally had larger estimated richness than memory subsets.

A deep-level run was used for the assay. Clones were sequenced by immunoSEQ multiplex PCR, and TCRdb holds only the in-frame ones, with some missing. The sample has about 1.5 million clones, under 99% seen once; the top ten hold less than 0.55%. This receptor was taken from a man under 40 in good health. Sequenced sample: naive CD4+ T cells sorted from blood. Subset specified: CD45RA+ positively selected.

CDR3: CASSLPSGRNEQYF. Written as DNA, the CDR3 is TGTGCCAGCAGTTTACCTAGCGGGAGGAACGAGCAGTACTTC. The chain carries TRBV28 and TRBJ2-7, with 11 bases matching TRBD2. The length of the CDR3 is 14 residues. With V trimmed by 2 bases and J by 5 bases, 2 bases remained unmatched. Germline lookup yields CDR1 MDHEN and CDR2 SYDVKM. Full variable domain (outside the CDR3, taken from reference TRBV28 and TRBJ2-7): DVKVTQSSRYLVKRTGEKVFLECVQDMDHENMFWYRQDPGLGLRLIYFSYDVKMKEKGDIPEGYSVSREKKERFSLILESASTNQTSMYLCASSLPSGRNEQYFGPGTRLTVT.